The 26 T cell receptor beta chains below all came from one sample that was sequenced in a study of blood T cells in healthy people across ages. Primed by a sample-barcoded 5' primer and a J-beta primer mix, a second PCR proceeded for roughly 6 to 12 cycles. TCRdb analysed the 5' RACE reads with MiXCR anew, one entry per CDR3 protein. The repertoire includes 1,500,000 or so distinct CDR3 sequences, approximately 59% of them detected once, and over 5% sits in the top ten. Sequencing was performed on blood. These receptors originate from a man younger than 30 in good health.

The chain couples TRBV2 to TRBJ2-7; D gene unclear. The V gene's germline CDR1 is SNHLY and CDR2 FYNNEI. V was cut by 4 bases and J by 4 bases, with 14 bases left in between. CDR3 size: 14 residues. The CDR3 sequence is CASSVGIRRYEQYF. In DNA form, the CDR3 reads TGTGCCAGCAGTGTAGGGATACGGAGATACGAGCAGTACTTC.

V and J are TRBV13 and TRBJ2-3; D ambiguous. The CDR3 totals 11 residues. V was pared by 10 bases and J by 4 bases, with 9 bases between. From germline, CDR1 is PRHDT and CDR2 FYEKMQ (reference sequence). The CDR3 nucleotides read TGTGCCACCCTGATTGCAGATACGCAGTATTTT. As protein: CATLIADTQYF.

The chain has TRBV27 and TRBJ2-7; 11 nucleotides align to TRBD1. Unmatched junction bases numbered 6, after V lost 1 base and J lost 4 bases. This CDR3 contains 16 residues. CDR1 is MNHEY, CDR2 SMNVEV, per germline (reference sequence). The DNA of the CDR3 is TGTGCCAGCAGTTTATATCCCGGGACAGGGGGGTACGAGCAGTACTTC. This codes for CASSLYPGTGGYEQYF.

This rearrangement joins TRBV29-1 to TRBJ2-2; D call uncertain. The V end was cut by 4 bases, the J end by 7 bases, with 10 bases between. The germline gives CDR1 SQVTM, CDR2 ANQGSEA. The length of the CDR3 is 12 residues. CDR3 residues: CSVGLDHGELFF. CDR3 bases: TGCAGCGTTGGGTTGGATCACGGGGAGCTGTTTTTT.

The chain links TRBV2 to TRBJ2-1; D assignment may be TRBD1 or TRBD2 (5 bases each). V was shortened by 5 bases and J by 4 bases, with 18 bases between the two germline ends. The CDR3 runs 16 residues. Germline CDR1 reads SNHLY; CDR2 reads FYNNEI. This CDR3 is CASSQTGTHEYNEQFF. CDR3 nucleotide sequence: TGTGCCAGCAGTCAGACCGGGACGCATGAATACAATGAGCAGTTCTTC.

This clonotype was recorded once. The chain carries TRBV10-3 and TRBJ2-7, with D unresolved. V lost 4 bases and J lost 2, with 18 bases in between. Germline CDR1 and CDR2: ENHRY and SYGVKD. This CDR3 comprises 16 residues. The CDR3 sequence is CAISGLYKGPTYEQYF. CDR3 in DNA: TGTGCCATCAGTGGGCTGTATAAGGGCCCAACCTACGAGCAGTACTTC.

This clonotype was observed many times. This chain joins TRBV7-9 and TRBJ1-2; D is unresolved. Germline lookup yields CDR1 SEHNR and CDR2 FQNEAQ (reference sequence). This CDR3 is 12 amino acids long. Trimming took off 2 bases at V and 2 bases at J, with 3 bases between the two ends. The CDR3 DNA sequence: TGTGCCAGCAGCTTATCAAACTATGGCTACACCTTC. It translates to CASSLSNYGYTF.

This clonotype was counted a few times. V and J are TRBV28 and TRBJ2-5; weak D call: TRBD1 (5 bases). This CDR3 has 14 amino acids. V gave up 1 base and J gave up 5 bases, with 11 bases separating them. Germline CDR1 is MDHEN and CDR2 is SYDVKM. CDR3 coding DNA: TGTGCCAGCAGTTTATTGGCAGGGTGGGAGACCCAGTACTTC. Protein sequence: CASSLLAGWETQYF.

The chain carries TRBV20-1 and TRBJ2-7; a possible D gene is TRBD1 (7 bases). CDR1 is DFQATT, CDR2 SNEGSKA, per germline (reference sequence). This CDR3 is built from 17 residues. V lost 1 base, J lost 0 bases, and 19 bases lay in between. The CDR3 reads CSARVRRQGLSSYEQYF. The CDR3 region has the DNA TGCAGTGCTAGAGTACGCCGACAGGGACTGAGCTCCTACGAGCAGTACTTC.

This clonotype was counted once. The chain links TRBV6-5 to TRBJ1-1, with TRBD1 matching 7 bases. The CDR3 has 16 residues. J gave up 4 bases and V 0 bases, and 8 bases lay outside the gene matches. CDR1 is MNHEY and CDR2 is SVGAGI in the germline V gene. The CDR3 sequence: CASSYSISRGGTEAFF. As DNA, the CDR3 is TGTGCCAGCAGTTACTCGATCTCCAGGGGGGGCACTGAAGCTTTCTTT.

V gene TRBV5-4 combines with J gene TRBJ2-2, with D tentatively TRBD1 or TRBD2 (7 bases each). V lost 4 bases, J lost 3 bases, and 13 bases lay in between. The CDR3 consists of 15 residues. CDR1 is SGHNT, CDR2 YYREEE, per germline (reference sequence). Here the CDR3 reads CASSVTGRDTGELFF. The DNA of the CDR3 is TGTGCCAGCAGCGTGACAGGGAGGGACACCGGGGAGCTGTTTTTT.

V usage is TRBV27 and J usage is TRBJ2-7; D unresolved. Germline lookup yields CDR1 MNHEY and CDR2 SMNVEV (reference sequence). The CDR3 spans 14 residues. V was trimmed by 2 bases and J by 2 bases, leaving 10 bases between them. CDR3: CASSLGSSAYEQYF. CDR3 DNA: TGTGCCAGCAGTTTAGGCAGTTCCGCCTACGAGCAGTACTTC.

The table lists this clonotype with a count of one. This sequence joins TRBV30 and TRBJ1-6; D unclear. V was cut by 3 bases and J by 10 bases, with 19 bases left in between. The CDR3 length is 15 residues. The germline gives CDR1 GTSNPN, CDR2 SVGIG (reference sequence). This chain's CDR3 is CAWSGPGGFGSPLHF. CDR3 sequence (DNA): TGTGCCTGGAGCGGACCAGGTGGTTTTGGGTCACCCCTCCACTTT. The variable domain in full, with the rest retrieved from reference TRBV30 and TRBJ1-6, is SQTIHQWPATLVQPVGSPLSLECTVEGTSNPNLYWYRQAAGRGLQLLFYSVGIGQISSEVPQNLSASRPQDRQFILSSKKLLLSDSGFYLCAWSGPGGFGSPLHFGNGTRLTVT.

The chain couples TRBV10-3 to TRBJ2-3; a weak D match, TRBD1 (5 bases). The germline CDR1 and CDR2 sequences are ENHRY and SYGVKD. Trimming removed 4 bases at V and 4 bases at J, with 9 bases between. This CDR3 comprises 13 residues. CDR3: CAISGKGPDTQYF. The CDR3 nucleotides read TGTGCCATCAGTGGGAAGGGGCCAGATACGCAGTATTTT.

This clonotype was counted a few times. This chain uses TRBV5-1 with TRBJ2-3; TRBD1 might be the D (5 bases). This CDR3 is built from 15 residues. Germline CDR1 and CDR2: SGHRS and YFSETQ. V shed 4 bases and J shed 0 bases, with 12 bases lying between them. The CDR3 region is CASSPDSASTDTQYF. As DNA, the CDR3 is TGCGCCAGCAGCCCTGACAGTGCTAGCACAGATACGCAGTATTTT.

This rearrangement joins TRBV7-8 to TRBJ2-5; D is undetermined. Germline V CDR1 and CDR2: SGHVS, FQNEAQ. The CDR3 sequence is 16 residues long. Trimming left V 0 bases short and J 1 base short, with 12 bases between. CDR3 in DNA: TGTGCCAGCAGCTTAGCCCCCCCGGGCTTCCAAGAGACCCAGTACTTC. Protein sequence: CASSLAPPGFQETQYF.

The chain joins TRBV2 to TRBJ1-2; D is ambiguous. The CDR3 runs 14 residues. Germline V lookup: CDR1 SNHLY, CDR2 FYNNEI. The V end was cut by 6 bases, the J end by 3 bases, with 14 bases between. For the CDR3, the DNA is TGTGCCAGCAGGTCCGGCCCCTTGGACTATGGCTACACCTTC. Residues: CASRSGPLDYGYTF.

The chain has TRBV4-1 and TRBJ2-3; D assignment may be TRBD1 or TRBD2 (6 bases each). There are 15 residues in the CDR3. The V gene lost 1 base and the J gene lost 4 bases, with 12 bases spanning the gap. The V gene's germline CDR1 is MGHRA and CDR2 YSYEKL. DNA of the CDR3: TGCGCCAGCAGCCAAGCAAGGGGGAGGTCAGATACGCAGTATTTT. Its protein product is CASSQARGRSDTQYF.

The chain recombines TRBV27 with TRBJ2-1; D unresolved. The V end was cut by 2 bases, the J end by 1 base, with 9 bases between. This CDR3 has 15 amino acids. Germline V gives CDR1 MNHEY, CDR2 SMNVEV (reference sequence). The CDR3 DNA reads TGTGCCAGCAGTTTAACACACTCTTCCTACAATGAGCAGTTCTTC. Encoded protein: CASSLTHSSYNEQFF.

This clonotype occurred many times. The gene calls are TRBV6-5 and TRBJ2-5, with 10 nucleotides matching TRBD1. The end of the DNA is better explained by TRBJ2-7, so the J call may be wrong. CDR1 MNHEY and CDR2 SVGAGI come from the germline V gene. The CDR3 sequence is 14 residues long. The CDR3 protein is CASTSGTGDHEQYF. In DNA, the CDR3 is TGTGCCAGCACATCCGGGACAGGGGACCACGAGCAGTACTTC.

The V gene is TRBV6-1, the J gene TRBJ1-6; the D is unclear. The CDR3 is 13 amino acids. Germline loops: CDR1 MNHNS, CDR2 SASEGT. V gave up 6 bases and J gave up 5 bases, with 8 bases separating them. The CDR3 nucleotides read TGTGCCAGCAGCATAAATGATAATTCACCCCTCCACTTT. This gives the protein CASSINDNSPLHF.

The chain uses TRBV25-1 and TRBJ2-1; no clear D. The CDR3 loop spans 10 amino acids. V was pared by 2 bases and J by 9 bases, with 2 bases between. The germline V gene encodes CDR1 MGHDK and CDR2 SYGVNS. The CDR3 is CASSEREQFF. The DNA for the CDR3 is TGTGCCAGCAGTGAACGTGAGCAGTTCTTC.

This clonotype was detected only a few times. J is TRBJ2-7 and V is TRBV6-1; TRBD1 is a possible D gene (6 bases). This CDR3 is built from 17 residues. Germline CDR1 and CDR2: MNHNS and SASEGT. V gave up 4 bases and J gave up 2 bases, with 21 bases separating them. The CDR3, as DNA: TGTGCCAGCAGTGGCCGTCTTCCTCGACAGGCCGCCTACGAGCAGTACTTC. It codes for CASSGRLPRQAAYEQYF.

The chain carries TRBV7-9 and TRBJ2-7; D gene unclear. CDR3 length: 10 residues. The ends were cut back, 5 bases at V and 5 bases at J, with 4 bases in the middle. Germline V gives CDR1 SEHNR, CDR2 FQNEAQ (reference sequence). The CDR3 protein is CASSRDEQYF. In DNA, the CDR3 is TGTGCCAGCAGCCGCGACGAGCAGTACTTC.

The rearrangement links TRBV20-1 to TRBJ2-5; 7 bases match TRBD2. CDR3 length: 13 amino acids. Germline CDR1 DFQATT, CDR2 SNEGSKA (reference sequence). The ends lost 6 bases at V and 5 bases at J; junction bases unmatched: 9. CDR3 residues: CSAESGGGETQYF. The CDR3 nucleotides are TGCAGTGCCGAGTCGGGAGGCGGCGAGACCCAGTACTTC.

The chain links TRBV2 to TRBJ2-5; D might be TRBD2 (5 bases). V was trimmed by 7 bases and J by 1 base, leaving 13 bases between them. This CDR3 region has 14 residues. Germline values: CDR1 SNHLY, CDR2 FYNNEI. As DNA, the CDR3 is TGTGCCAGCAACTACCGGGGTCTCCAAGAGACCCAGTACTTC. Amino acid sequence: CASNYRGLQETQYF.